The rows below give T cell receptor beta chains drawn from one sample of a study of a mutant IDH1 vaccine in newly diagnosed glioma. Their recognized antigens are unknown. The method was immunoSEQ multiplex PCR; TCRdb's version includes in-frame clones alone and lacks a portion of them. The sample carries approximately 36,000 clones, 80% recorded once. The material was peripheral blood mononuclear cells (PBMCs), obtained from a glioma patient whose treatment included an IDH1 peptide vaccine. These receptors all come from a woman under 40 with glioma. Some clones in this sample may be carry-over from other donors' samples. Each CDR3 is given with its conserved first and last residue. A D gene is named only where the DNA matches it firmly.

J | V | D | CDR3
TRBJ2-1 | TRBV19 | NA | CASSVDTRSSYNEQFF
TRBJ2-7 | TRBV6-1 | NA | CASSELAETYEQYF
TRBJ1-2 | TRBV7-9 | TRBD1 | CASSLAQGAGGYTF
TRBJ2-2 | TRBV19 | NA | CASSQARELFF
TRBJ2-6 | TRBV10-3 | TRBD2 | CAISRLAGEAGANVLTF
TRBJ1-5 | TRBV6-5 | NA | CASSYSNREQPQHF
TRBJ2-7 | TRBV4-1 | TRBD1 | CASSPGTGGPRTYEQYF
TRBJ1-4 | TRBV5-4 | NA | CASSFAIGSSNEKLFF
TRBJ1-1 | TRBV6-6 | NA | CASRPGQGFLEAFF
TRBJ2-5 | TRBV18 | NA | CASSPQEETQYF
TRBJ2-3 | TRBV9 | NA | CASSVEGGGTRTDTQYF
TRBJ2-3 | TRBV29-1 | NA | CSVDRGRGDTQYF
TRBJ2-5 | TRBV11-2 | NA | CASSATFKETQYF
TRBJ2-7 | TRBV2 | NA | CASRSGDRGYEQYF
TRBJ1-1 | TRBV6-6 | TRBD1 | CSKGQYNTEAFF
TRBJ1-5 | TRBV10-2 | NA | CASSEHGGGPQHF
TRBJ1-5 | TRBV10-3 | NA | CAISESRGWEQPQHF
TRBJ1-1 | TRBV5-1 | NA | CASSFGGVGTEAFF
TRBJ1-4 | TRBV4-1 | NA | CASSQKGARTTNEKLFF
TRBJ2-7 | TRBV11-3 | TRBD2 | CASSSSGYNYEQYF
TRBJ1-1 | TRBV19 | NA | CASSRSVSEAFF
TRBJ2-1 | TRBV5-8 | NA | CASSLMRGSNEQFF
TRBJ1-5 | TRBV2 | NA | CASSEIGGDNQPQHF
TRBJ2-2 | TRBV7-8 | NA | CASSTGQMNTGELFF
TRBJ2-3 | TRBV9 | TRBD2 | CASSAGTSGSTDTQYF
TRBJ1-1 | TRBV5-1 | NA | CASSLFPVGGGAEAFF
TRBJ1-1 | TRBV4-1 | NA | CASSQPRFGTKGLNTEAFF
TRBJ2-7 | TRBV5-4 | NA | CASSLEILGGSHEQYF
TRBJ2-7 | TRBV5-4 | NA | CASSSKGKGAQGYEQYF
TRBJ1-2 | TRBV5-1 | TRBD1 | CASSLDPGGRGYTF
TRBJ2-7 | TRBV10-2 | NA | CASSEGGQSNEQYF
TRBJ1-2 | TRBV19 | NA | CASSIVQGNGYTF
TRBJ1-1 | TRBV7-9 | TRBD1 | CASSLDQGAITEAFF
TRBJ2-7 | TRBV5-1 | TRBD1 | CASKYGTGDYEQYF
TRBJ1-1 | TRBV19 | NA | CASSIDRGNTEAFF
TRBJ2-7 | TRBV5-1 | TRBD2 | CASSLVVGLAAHEQYF
TRBJ2-2 | TRBV9 | NA | CASGARNTGELFF
TRBJ1-5 | TRBV19 | TRBD1 | CASSILDREDQPQHF
TRBJ1-5 | TRBV21-1 | NA | CASRLGSPYVSNQPQHF
TRBJ1-3 | TRBV7-9 | NA | CAGRLLSGNTIYF
TRBJ2-1 | TRBV7-9 | NA | CASSSPPRDPYNEQFF
TRBJ2-3 | TRBV4-1 | NA | CASSHGTDTQYF
TRBJ1-1 | TRBV30 | TRBD1 | CAWTLTGGRAEAFF
TRBJ1-5 | TRBV27 | NA | CASRQTLRGNQPQHF